This T cell receptor beta chain was sequenced during a study of T cells in Graves' hyperthyroidism and ophthalmopathy. Study-wide points: Most expanded thyroid clonotypes above 0.001 also appeared in blood.

Concerning this clonotype: Its antigen is undetermined.

The CDR3 regions of TCR beta were amplified from RNA transcripts. The primer set for the first-round RT-PCR of the TCR CDR3 was HTBI. Each CDR3 protein gets one entry after TCRdb re-called the multiplex PCR reads with MiXCR. The data show some 530,000 distinct CDR3 sequences, under 25% seen once. Ophthalmopathy in the patients scored at least 3 on Clinical Activity Score and at least 4 on NOSPECS grade, lasting under 3 months. Used for diagnoses were clinical symptoms, serum thyroxine and TRAb, thyroid ultrasound and orbital computed tomography. The PBMCs were taken from around 9.1 ml of fresh peripheral blood. The sequence came from a woman aged 70-85 years with Graves' ophthalmopathy. The sequenced sample consisted of blood.

CDR3 DNA sequence: TGTGCCAGCTCACCGGGACCGGGACAGGTCCGCACAGATACGCAGTATTTT. This sequence encodes CASSPGPGQVRTDTQYF. The J gene is TRBJ2-3, the V gene TRBV18; 8 nucleotides line up with TRBD1. CDR1 and CDR2 (germline): KGHSH, LQKENI. The CDR3 covers 17 residues. Germline trimming cut 3 bases from V and 1 base from J; bases unmatched to any gene: 9.